This entry lists 16 T cell receptor beta chains sequenced from one sample in a study of blood T cell repertoires in COVID-19 (TCRdb year 2020). Libraries were constructed by the immunoSEQ multiplex PCR assay. The table comes from immuneACCESS by way of TCRdb, which keeps in-frame sequences with V and J called. Part of the clones is missing from these tables; in studies checked, under half for an unresolved V gene and the rest for unknown reasons. The sample table contains fewer than 150,000 clones; only one count was recorded for around nine tenths of them. Over 5% of the sample is held by the ten biggest clonotypes. The sample consisted of peripheral blood. The receptors were sampled from a human donor in a cohort sampled during active COVID-19.

This chain joins TRBV7-2 and TRBJ2-2; 8 positions agree with TRBD2. The CDR3 totals 17 residues. Per germline, CDR1 SGHTA and CDR2 FQGNSA. V lost 1 base, J lost 5 bases, and 9 bases stayed unmatched. This chain's CDR3 is CASSLVRAGVGTGELFF. The CDR3 DNA follows: TGTGCCAGCAGCTTAGTCCGAGCGGGAGTAGGGACCGGGGAGCTGTTTTTT.

In nucleotides, the CDR3 is TGTGCCAGCAGTTTACGGGCAGGGGGTAAAGCTTTCTTT. The encoded protein is CASSLRAGGKAFF. The V gene is TRBV12-3 or TRBV12-4, the J gene TRBJ1-1; 7 nucleotides match TRBD1. The CDR3 sequence is 13 residues long. J gave up 9 bases and V 2 bases, and 6 bases lay outside the gene matches.

This chain uses TRBV30 with TRBJ1-2; possibly TRBD1 for D (5 bases). The CDR3 totals 15 residues. The V gene's germline CDR1 is GTSNPN and CDR2 SVGIG (reference sequence). Trimming stripped 5 bases from V and 2 bases from J, with 18 bases between. In DNA, the CDR3 is TGTGCCTGGTTTAGGGGAGGTGGGGCGAACTATGGCTACACCTTC. Encoded protein: CAWFRGGGANYGYTF.

Concerning this clone: Germline is not matched at one junction end, which may reflect a read error. The V gene is TRBV5-5, the J gene TRBJ1-2; no firm D call. This CDR3 spans 12 amino acids. CDR1 and CDR2 (germline): SGHKS, YYEKEE (reference sequence). The CDR3: CATSRANYGYTF. The CDR3, as DNA: TGTGCCACCAGCAGAGCTAACTATGGCTACACCTTC.

This clone was observed once. The V and J genes are TRBV3-1 (or the pseudogene TRBV3-2) and TRBJ2-5; TRBD1 agrees at 8 bases. After removal of 1 base from V and 1 base from J, the junction contained 2 bases not matched to a gene. The CDR3 spans 15 residues. Per the germline V gene, CDR1 is LGHDT and CDR2 is YNNKEL (reference sequence). The CDR3 reads CASSQGTGPQETQYF. DNA of the CDR3: TGTGCCAGCAGCCAAGGGACAGGGCCCCAAGAGACCCAGTACTTC.

The chain uses TRBV11-2 and TRBJ1-3; D might be TRBD1 (6 bases). Germline V lookup: CDR1 SGHAT, CDR2 FQNNGV. V was pared by 4 bases and J by 0 bases, with 13 bases between. The CDR3 is 16 amino acids. The CDR3 DNA is TGTGCCAGCAGCTCCGGGACACCGATCTCTGGAAACACCATATATTTT. As protein: CASSSGTPISGNTIYF.

J is TRBJ1-2 and V is TRBV19; perhaps TRBD1 as D (6 bases). Germline values: CDR1 LNHDA, CDR2 SQIVND (reference sequence). Trimming took off 3 bases at V and 13 bases at J, with 15 bases between the two ends. This CDR3 has 12 amino acids. This CDR3 is CASSIGTGRCTF. In DNA form, the CDR3 reads TGTGCCAGTAGTATTGGCACAGGGCGGTGCACCTTC.

The J gene is TRBJ1-6, the V gene TRBV6-6; D gene ambiguous. Germline lookup yields CDR1 MNHNY and CDR2 SVGAGI (reference sequence). Deletions cut 7 bases from V and 9 bases from J, with 13 bases between. The length of the CDR3 is 13 residues. CDR3 amino acids: CASTPPTGSPLHF. The CDR3 DNA reads TGTGCCAGCACCCCCCCCACCGGTTCACCCCTCCACTTT.

CDR3 protein: CASRKGLTEETQYF. In nucleotides, the CDR3 is TGTGCCAGCCGCAAGGGACTGACCGAAGAGACCCAGTACTTC. The chain is built from TRBV7-8 and TRBJ2-5; perhaps TRBD2 as D (6 bases). The CDR3 is 14 residues long. V was shortened by 8 bases and J by 3 bases, with 16 bases between the two germline ends. Germline CDR1 reads SGHVS; CDR2 reads FQNEAQ.

This clone came up once. The chain links TRBV18 to TRBJ1-4; tentative D call: TRBD1 (5 bases). The CDR3 loop spans 17 amino acids. The germline V and J ends were trimmed by 3 bases and 0 bases, with 14 bases remaining between them. Germline lookup yields CDR1 KGHSH and CDR2 LQKENI. The CDR3 region is CASSPFQGGATNEKLFF. CDR3 nucleotides: TGTGCCAGCTCACCGTTTCAGGGTGGGGCAACTAATGAAAAACTGTTTTTT.

The rearrangement joins TRBV30 to TRBJ1-5; 7 bases are shared with TRBD1. The CDR3 is 14 residues long. V lost 4 bases and J lost 2; bases outside the gene matches: 5. CDR1 and CDR2 (germline): GTSNPN, SVGIG (reference sequence). CDR3 amino acids: CAWNRQGGNQPQHF. For the CDR3, the DNA is TGTGCCTGGAACCGACAGGGTGGCAATCAGCCCCAGCATTTT.

V is TRBV7-9 and J is TRBJ2-7; D is perhaps TRBD2 (5 bases). The CDR3 is 14 residues long. Germline V CDR1 and CDR2: SEHNR, FQNEAQ (reference sequence). Trimming cost V 4 bases and J 0 bases, with 10 bases left between them. As DNA, the CDR3 is TGTGCCAGCAGCTCACGGACTCGCTCCTACGAGCAGTACTTC. Protein sequence: CASSSRTRSYEQYF.

This clone came up once. This chain links TRBV10-3 with TRBJ2-1; possible D gene TRBD1, 5 bases. CDR1 and CDR2 from the germline V gene are ENHRY and SYGVKD. This CDR3 spans 15 amino acids. With 2 bases removed from V and 3 bases from J, the gap between germline ends came to 11 bases. This CDR3 reads CAISESRTNYNEQFF. CDR3 in DNA: TGTGCCATCAGTGAGAGTCGGACAAACTACAATGAGCAGTTCTTC.

The rearrangement uses TRBV4-1 and TRBJ2-7; 7 bases map to TRBD1. Unmatched junction bases numbered 11, after V lost 1 base and J lost 5 bases. Germline V gives CDR1 MGHRA, CDR2 YSYEKL. CDR3 length equals 16 residues. The CDR3 sequence: CASSQAVTGFIHEQYF. The CDR3, as DNA: TGCGCCAGCAGCCAAGCCGTGACAGGGTTCATACACGAGCAGTACTTC.

V gene TRBV5-1 combines with J gene TRBJ2-1, with 10 nucleotides matching TRBD2. With 4 bases clipped from V and 1 base from J, the junction kept 2 bases outside the gene matches. This CDR3 has 15 residues. The germline CDR1 and CDR2 sequences are SGHRS and YFSETQ. CDR3 region: CASSNSGGSYNEQFF. DNA for the CDR3: TGCGCCAGCAGCAATAGCGGGGGGTCCTACAATGAGCAGTTCTTC.

The gene calls are TRBV7-9 and TRBJ2-7; 9 bases fit TRBD2. Trimming cost V 1 base and J 2 bases; bases outside gene matches: 3. CDR3 size: 15 residues. Germline CDR1 and CDR2: SEHNR and FQNEAQ (reference sequence). CDR3 loop: CASSLGLAGTYEQYF. The CDR3 coding sequence is TGTGCCAGCAGCTTAGGCCTAGCGGGAACCTACGAGCAGTACTTC.